This TCR beta chain is drawn from a study of blood T cell repertoires in COVID-19. Study background: The origin of the acute and convalescent COVID-19 samples was the United States, Italy and Spain.

Methods used by the authors: Cell counts per sample came from amplifying reference gene primers. Sequenced by immunoSEQ multiplex PCR; TCRdb stores in-frame clones only, minus some. V and J calls and clone size are given by that table; D and trimming were obtained from the DNA. The sample lists about 85,000 clones; roughly 85% were seen once. V dropped 11 bases and J dropped 0 bases, with 17 bases sitting between them. CDR1 is ENHRY, CDR2 SYGVKD, per germline. The CDR3 is 15 residues long. This chain uses TRBV10-3 with TRBJ1-3; D gene unclear. The material sequenced was peripheral blood. The sequence was obtained from a man in his 60s with acute or convalescent COVID-19. The CDR3 protein is CASSTGLSSGNTIYF. The CDR3 nucleotides are TGTGCCTCCTCCACGGGGTTGAGCTCTGGAAACACCATATATTTT.